The sequence of this TCR beta chain was determined in a study of shared clonotypes between healthy human individuals. The material for each subset, its genomic DNA, was split evenly across several immunoSEQ plates. The unsorted PBMC sample used ten immunoSEQ deep assay plates. The assay was immunoSEQ multiplex PCR, and TCRdb's table has in-frame clones only and misses some. This repertoire shows fewer than 700,000 clones, around three quarters found once; its top ten account for around 12%. Adult Caucasians living in Nashville, Tennessee made up all of the donors. V lost 1 base, J lost 3 bases, and 11 bases stayed unmatched. Germline V CDR1 and CDR2: LGHNA, YNFKEQ. The CDR3 totals 17 residues.

Sequencing input: PBMCs. The receptor was derived from a woman in her thirties or forties in good health. Some clones in this sample may be carry-over from other donors' samples. The rearrangement uses TRBV4-2 and TRBJ2-7; 8 positions match TRBD2. The CDR3 is CASSQGSLAETYYEQYF. The CDR3 nucleotides are TGTGCCAGCAGCCAAGGTTCACTAGCGGAGACATACTACGAGCAGTACTTC.